Below are 26 T cell receptor beta chains sequenced from a single sample in a study of identical twins. TCRdb analysed the 5' RACE reads with MiXCR anew, one entry per CDR3 protein. Of about 480,000 distinct CDR3 sequences detected, about 14% appear once; the ten largest clones hold about 0.53%. The same sample was also used in a study of yellow fever vaccine responses in identical twins.

The specimen was CD4+ T cells sorted from blood. The source of these receptors is a woman between 18 and 29 years old in good health.

This clonotype was picked up a small number of times. This chain links TRBV7-2 with TRBJ2-1, with TRBD1 as a possible D gene (5 bases). Germline values: CDR1 SGHTA, CDR2 FQGNSA. This CDR3 spans 13 amino acids. V gave up 2 bases and J gave up 11 bases, with 13 bases separating them. The DNA of the CDR3 is TGTGCCAGCAGCTTATTCAGGGTGGGCAAGCAGTTCTTC. Amino acid sequence: CASSLFRVGKQFF. Based on the CDR3 plus reference TRBV7-2 and TRBJ2-1, the full variable domain is GAGVSQSPSNKVTEKGKDVELRCDPISGHTALYWYRQSLGQGLEFLIYFQGNSAPDKSGLPSDRFSAERTGGSVSTLTIQRTQQEDSAVYLCASSLFRVGKQFFGPGTRLTVL.

The chain couples TRBV4-3 to TRBJ1-1, with a possible D match to TRBD1 (6 bases). The CDR3 loop spans 14 amino acids. Germline assignment: CDR1 LGHNA and CDR2 YSLEER. Between the trimmed V and J ends, which lost 6 bases and 1 base, there was a span of 12 bases. DNA for the CDR3: TGCGCCAGCAGGGGGGGCAGGGGGAACACTGAAGCTTTCTTT. This translates into CASRGGRGNTEAFF.

This clonotype was found a few times. This chain joins TRBV20-1 and TRBJ1-1; D is possibly TRBD1 (5 bases). Germline CDR1 and CDR2: DFQATT and SNEGSKA (reference sequence). Between the trimmed V and J ends, which lost 7 bases and 6 bases, there was a span of 12 bases. The CDR3 is 11 amino acids. CDR3 amino acids: CSVRRGPEAFF. CDR3 coding DNA: TGCAGTGTAAGGCGGGGCCCTGAAGCTTTCTTT.

This chain joins TRBV6-1 and TRBJ2-7; TRBD1 matches 7 bases. J lost 2 bases, V lost 6 bases, and 10 bases had no gene match. The length of the CDR3 is 15 residues. Germline CDR1 is MNHNS and CDR2 is SASEGT. DNA of the CDR3: TGTGCCAGCAGGACACCGGGACAGCGAACCTACGAGCAGTACTTC. It specifies CASRTPGQRTYEQYF.

CDR3 sequence (DNA): TGTGCCAGCAGCTCCGGACAGGGGGGATTCACAGATACGCAGTATTTT. Its protein product is CASSSGQGGFTDTQYF. The chain is built from TRBV7-2 and TRBJ2-3, with 10 nucleotides matching TRBD1. The CDR3 has 16 amino acids. The V segment lost 4 bases and the J segment 2 bases; nucleotides outside the gene matches: 6. Looked up from germline, CDR1 is SGHTA and CDR2 is FQGNSA.

This clonotype was counted ten times or more. The chain couples TRBV5-1 to TRBJ2-1; 13 bases agree with TRBD2. CDR1 SGHRS and CDR2 YFSETQ come from the germline V gene. V dropped 0 bases and J dropped 9; count of bases not matched to a gene: 9. The CDR3 is 17 residues long. CDR3: CASSLALTSGRPLEQFF. In DNA form, the CDR3 reads TGCGCCAGCAGCTTGGCGTTGACTAGCGGGAGGCCCCTTGAGCAGTTCTTC.

This clonotype has more than one count but fewer than ten. This sequence joins TRBV12-3 or TRBV12-4 and TRBJ2-1; no reliable D call. This CDR3 has 14 amino acids. Trimming took off 3 bases at V and 7 bases at J, with 13 bases between the two ends. CDR3 region: CASSFNSPVNEQFF. The CDR3 DNA follows: TGTGCCAGCAGTTTTAATTCCCCGGTGAATGAGCAGTTCTTC.

This clonotype came up a few times. The rearrangement uses TRBV6-5 and TRBJ1-4; the match to TRBD1 covers 7 bases. Per germline, CDR1 MNHEY and CDR2 SVGAGI. V lost 4 bases and J lost 8; bases outside the gene matches: 7. The CDR3 covers 14 residues. CDR3 region: CASSSTGVREKLFF. Here the CDR3 DNA reads TGTGCCAGCAGTTCCACAGGGGTGAGGGAAAAACTGTTTTTT.

This clonotype was found a few times. The J gene is TRBJ2-3, the V gene TRBV29-1; the D is unclear. The V gene's germline CDR1 is SQVTM and CDR2 ANQGSEA. The CDR3 is 14 residues long. The V end lost 4 bases, the J end lost 1 base, and 12 bases lay between the germline ends. The CDR3 DNA reads as TGCAGCGTTGCTCCCTCACTCCGCACAGATACGCAGTATTTT. Translating gives CSVAPSLRTDTQYF.

This clonotype occurred many times. The CDR3 region has the DNA TGTGCCAGCACCTCAAACAATCAGCCCCAGCATTTT. Its protein is CASTSNNQPQHF. The chain recombines TRBV12-3 or TRBV12-4 with TRBJ1-5; D is unclear. V dropped 7 bases and J dropped 3 bases, with 7 bases sitting between them. This CDR3 has 12 residues.

The table lists this clonotype with a few counts. The chain couples TRBV6-6 to TRBJ2-7; the match to TRBD1 covers 8 bases. CDR3 length equals 12 residues. In germline, CDR1 is MNHNY, CDR2 SVGAGI (reference sequence). J was trimmed by 6 bases and V by 4 bases; bases with no gene match: 2. The CDR3 loop is CASSSTGVEQYF. For the CDR3, the DNA is TGTGCCAGCAGTTCGACAGGGGTCGAGCAGTACTTC.

There are a few counts of this clonotype. V usage is TRBV20-1 and J usage is TRBJ2-7, with TRBD2 matching over 9 bases. Trimming removed 0 bases from V and 3 bases from J; junction bases left unmatched: 6. The CDR3 is 15 amino acids. Germline CDR1 reads DFQATT; CDR2 reads SNEGSKA (reference sequence). CDR3 DNA: TGCAGTGCTAGAGATAGCGGGAGCCGGAACTACGAGCAGTACTTC. This translates into CSARDSGSRNYEQYF.

The chain combines TRBV5-5 with TRBJ2-6; D perhaps matches TRBD1 (5 bases). CDR3 length: 17 residues. Germline CDR1 reads SGHKS; CDR2 reads YYEKEE (reference sequence). V was trimmed by 5 bases and J by 1 base, leaving 16 bases between them. The CDR3 coding sequence is TGTGCCAGCAGTCTGCTCAGGGTTTCTTCTGGGGCCAACGTCCTGACTTTC. Translation: CASSLLRVSSGANVLTF.

The chain couples TRBV5-1 to TRBJ2-7, with D possibly TRBD2 on 6 matching bases. The CDR3 contains 17 residues. V was shortened by 3 bases and J by 2 bases, with 21 bases between the two germline ends. The germline CDR1 and CDR2 sequences are SGHRS and YFSETQ. The CDR3 sequence: CASSSGLEGRITYEQYF. The CDR3 DNA reads TGCGCCAGCAGCTCGGGACTGGAAGGGAGAATTACCTACGAGCAGTACTTC.

This clonotype appeared a few times. The V and J genes are TRBV5-6 and TRBJ2-4; no clear D. There are 16 residues in the CDR3. In germline, CDR1 is SGHDT, CDR2 YYEEEE. Trimming cost V 2 bases and J 2 bases, with 14 bases left between them. This CDR3 is CASSFGQSKTKNIQYF. The CDR3 DNA reads TGTGCCAGCAGCTTCGGCCAGTCAAAAACCAAAAACATTCAGTACTTC.

The chain joins TRBV7-9 to TRBJ2-7; possibly TRBD1 for D (5 bases). Trimming cost V 5 bases and J 4 bases, with 21 bases left between them. CDR3 length: 16 residues. The germline gives CDR1 SEHNR, CDR2 FQNEAQ (reference sequence). The CDR3 region has the DNA TGTGCCAGCAGCCCTGGGGCGGCCCAGGAAAGGTACGAGCAGTACTTC. Translating it yields CASSPGAAQERYEQYF.

This sequence joins TRBV12-3 or TRBV12-4 and TRBJ2-7, with 12 nucleotides matching TRBD2. The CDR3 consists of 16 residues. Trimming at V came to 6 bases and at J to 5 bases, leaving 11 bases not matched to a gene. In nucleotides, the CDR3 is TGTGCCAGCAGCCCCCGGTCGACTAGCGGGAGTAACGAGCAGTACTTC. Its translation is CASSPRSTSGSNEQYF.

This clonotype has only a few counts. The rearrangement joins TRBV27 to TRBJ1-4; no reliable D call. Germline V gives CDR1 MNHEY, CDR2 SMNVEV (reference sequence). The CDR3 sequence is 13 residues long. V was cut by 2 bases and J by 4 bases, with 5 bases left in between. The CDR3 DNA reads as TGTGCCAGCAGTTTAACTGTTAATGAAAAACTGTTTTTT. Its translation: CASSLTVNEKLFF.

As DNA, the CDR3 is TGTGCCACCAGTGCCGGGACCTACACCGGGGAGCTGTTTTTT. The encoded protein is CATSAGTYTGELFF. The chain has TRBV24-1 and TRBJ2-2, with D possibly called TRBD1 or TRBD2 (5 bases each). Germline-derived CDR1 and CDR2 are KGHDR and SFDVKD. The CDR3 is 14 residues long. With 5 bases removed from V and 3 bases from J, the gap between germline ends came to 9 bases.

There are many counts of this clonotype. The J gene is TRBJ2-5, the V gene TRBV6-5; no clear D. The V gene's germline CDR1 is MNHEY and CDR2 SVGAGI. This CDR3 contains 13 residues. The ends were cut back, 4 bases at V and 2 bases at J, with 8 bases in the middle. Here the CDR3 DNA reads TGTGCCAGCAGTTTTCGGCTACAAGAGACCCAGTACTTC. Amino acid sequence: CASSFRLQETQYF.

This clonotype was found many times. The rearrangement uses TRBV4-1 and TRBJ2-1; 7 nucleotides align to TRBD1. From germline, CDR1 is MGHRA and CDR2 YSYEKL. V lost 5 bases to trimming and J lost 4 bases; unmatched junction nucleotides: 8. The CDR3 length is 15 residues. This CDR3 is CASSSRDRVYNEQFF. CDR3 coding DNA: TGCGCCAGCAGCTCCCGGGACAGAGTATACAATGAGCAGTTCTTC.

The V and J genes are TRBV28 and TRBJ2-7; D is unclear. Germline values: CDR1 MDHEN, CDR2 SYDVKM. The V gene lost 6 bases and the J gene lost 1 base, with 10 bases spanning the gap. The CDR3 consists of 13 residues. The chain's CDR3 is CASREGPSYEQYF. CDR3 coding DNA: TGTGCCAGCAGAGAAGGACCTTCCTACGAGCAGTACTTC. Combining the CDR3 with reference TRBV28 and TRBJ2-7 gives the whole variable domain DVKVTQSSRYLVKRTGEKVFLECVQDMDHENMFWYRQDPGLGLRLIYFSYDVKMKEKGDIPEGYSVSREKKERFSLILESASTNQTSMYLCASREGPSYEQYFGPGTRLTVT.

The chain has TRBV7-9 and TRBJ1-4; no firm D call. V dropped 3 bases and J dropped 0 bases, with 5 bases sitting between them. CDR3 length: 14 amino acids. CDR1 and CDR2 (germline): SEHNR, FQNEAQ (reference sequence). CDR3 bases: TGTGCCAGCAGCTTCCGGGCAACTAATGAAAAACTGTTTTTT. Its protein is CASSFRATNEKLFF. Variable domain in full (rest from reference TRBV7-9 and TRBJ1-4): DTGVSQNPRHKITKRGQNVTFRCDPISEHNRLYWYRQTLGQGPEFLTYFQNEAQLEKSRLLSDRFSAERPKGSFSTLEIQRTEQGDSAMYLCASSFRATNEKLFFGSGTQLSVL.

The chain combines TRBV24-1 with TRBJ2-1; a possible D gene is TRBD2 (5 bases). Trimming removed 4 bases at V and 2 bases at J, with 11 bases between. The germline V gene encodes CDR1 KGHDR and CDR2 SFDVKD. This CDR3 spans 15 amino acids. Here the CDR3 reads CATSDPRRPYNEQFF. The CDR3 DNA sequence: TGTGCCACCAGTGACCCCAGGAGGCCCTACAATGAGCAGTTCTTC.

The chain uses TRBV5-1 and TRBJ2-5; 10 bases match TRBD2. The CDR3 extends over 16 amino acids. Germline CDR1 is SGHRS and CDR2 is YFSETQ. V trimming: 0 bases; J trimming: 5 bases; junction bases outside the gene matches: 7. For the CDR3, the DNA is TGCGCCAGCAGCTTGGCAGCTAGCGGGAGAGGGGAGACCCAGTACTTC. Protein: CASSLAASGRGETQYF.

This clonotype was picked up many times. The genes are TRBV5-6 and TRBJ2-1, with 7 positions matching TRBD2. The germline V gene encodes CDR1 SGHDT and CDR2 YYEEEE. CDR3 size: 13 residues. J gave up 7 bases and V 1 base, and 2 bases lay outside the gene matches. The CDR3 coding sequence is TGTGCCAGCAGCTTGTTGGGGGGGAATGAGCAGTTCTTC. Protein product: CASSLLGGNEQFF. Full variable domain (missing parts from reference TRBV5-6 and TRBJ2-1): DAGVTQSPTHLIKTRGQQVTLRCSPKSGHDTVSWYQQALGQGPQFIFQYYEEEERQRGNFPDRFSGHQFPNYSSELNVNALLLGDSALYLCASSLLGGNEQFFGPGTRLTVL.